Each of the 15 T cell receptor beta chains below was sequenced from the same sample in a study of T-cell reconstitution after alpha-beta-depleted transplantation in children. Preparation of the TCRbeta library involved a method that used unique molecular identifiers. TCRdb passed the PCR reads through MiXCR, listing each CDR3 protein once. The table lists 900,000 or so distinct CDR3 sequences, approximately 15% of them singletons. Sequencing used PBMCs, mostly from graft donor cells, obtained 360 days after TCRalphabeta/CD19-depleted stem cell transplant. These receptors all come from a male patient between 10 and 17 years old who had a stem cell transplant for acute lymphoblastic leukemia, so the T cells may come from the graft donor.

J is TRBJ1-1 and V is TRBV5-1; D call uncertain. This CDR3 contains 14 residues. Germline CDR1 is SGHRS and CDR2 is YFSETQ. Trimming shortened V by 0 bases and J by 11 bases, and 17 bases separated the two germline ends. This chain's CDR3 is CASSLVGYRRWAFF. In DNA, the CDR3 is TGCGCCAGCAGCTTGGTGGGGTATCGGCGCTGGGCTTTCTTT.

The chain uses TRBV12-3 or TRBV12-4 and TRBJ2-3, with unresolved D. The CDR3 has 13 residues. Trimming left V 6 bases short and J 0 bases short, with 7 bases between. The CDR3, as DNA: TGTGCCAGCAGAAAGGCGAGCACAGATACGCAGTATTTT. Encoded protein: CASRKASTDTQYF.

This chain joins TRBV12-3 or TRBV12-4 and TRBJ2-1; tentatively, D is TRBD2 (7 bases). The CDR3 sequence is 15 residues long. The V end was cut by 5 bases, the J end by 6 bases, with 17 bases between. The CDR3 protein is CASSPRGGPGNEQFF. Here the CDR3 DNA reads TGTGCCAGCAGTCCAAGGGGGGGGCCGGGCAATGAGCAGTTCTTC.

V usage is TRBV29-1 and J usage is TRBJ1-4; D unresolved. The CDR3 runs 12 residues. The V gene lost 1 base and the J gene lost 8 bases, with 8 bases spanning the gap. CDR1 SQVTM and CDR2 ANQGSEA come from the germline V gene. The CDR3 DNA sequence: TGCAGCGTTGAAGGGAATGAGGAAAAACTGTTTTTT. Translating gives CSVEGNEEKLFF.

This rearrangement joins TRBV18 to TRBJ1-2; 7 bases map to TRBD1. From germline, CDR1 is KGHSH and CDR2 LQKENI. Unmatched junction bases numbered 9, after V lost 3 bases and J lost 8 bases. CDR3 length equals 14 residues. CDR3 in amino acids: CASSPDRDSGGYTF. CDR3 bases: TGTGCCAGCTCACCTGACAGGGACTCGGGAGGCTACACCTTC.

A note on this clonotype: A read error may produce the germline difference seen at one junction end. The rearrangement joins TRBV6-1 to TRBJ2-5, with D unresolved. This CDR3 has 16 residues. Germline CDR1 and CDR2: MNHNS and SASEGT. The CDR3 DNA follows: TGTACCAGCAGTGAAGCTGCCGCCTGGGGCCAAGAGACCCAGTACTTC. Translation: CTSSEAAAWGQETQYF.

This chain uses TRBV27 with TRBJ2-3, with a possible D match to TRBD2 (5 bases). The germline V gene encodes CDR1 MNHEY and CDR2 SMNVEV (reference sequence). Trimming removed 1 base at V and 0 bases at J, with 11 bases between. The CDR3 consists of 16 residues. The CDR3 DNA is TGTGCCAGCAGTTTATTATCGGGGATTAGCACAGATACGCAGTATTTT. It specifies CASSLLSGISTDTQYF.

This CDR3 is CASSLSARGGPRGTQYF. CDR3 in DNA: TGTGCCAGCAGCCTAAGTGCCAGGGGGGGGCCGAGGGGAACCCAGTACTTC. The gene calls are TRBV7-6 and TRBJ2-5, with D tentatively TRBD1 or TRBD2 (7 bases each). This CDR3 comprises 17 residues. Germline V CDR1 and CDR2: SGHVS, FNYEAQ. The V gene lost 5 bases and the J gene lost 8 bases, with 27 bases spanning the gap.

This chain joins TRBV6-2 or TRBV6-3 and TRBJ2-2, with 14 bases matching TRBD2. This CDR3 region has 16 residues. V dropped 2 bases and J dropped 6; count of bases not matched to a gene: 2. Germline V gene sequence: CDR1 MNHEY, CDR2 SVGEGT. CDR3 in amino acids: CASSYGTSGGPGELFF. DNA of the CDR3: TGTGCCAGCAGTTACGGGACTAGCGGGGGTCCCGGGGAGCTGTTTTTT.

This chain uses TRBV20-1 with TRBJ1-4; 7 positions agree with TRBD1. From germline, CDR1 is DFQATT and CDR2 SNEGSKA (reference sequence). The CDR3 length is 15 residues. The trim removed 1 base at V and 5 bases at J, leaving 7 bases unmatched. In DNA, the CDR3 is TGCAGTGCTAGAGTCAAGGACAGGTGGAATGAAAAACTGTTTTTT. Amino acid sequence: CSARVKDRWNEKLFF.

This clonotype was detected only a few times. The V gene is TRBV10-3, the J gene TRBJ2-1, with TRBD2 matching 9 bases. Trimming took 10 bases from V and 5 from J; bases not matched to a gene: 6. The CDR3 consists of 13 residues. Germline CDR1 and CDR2: ENHRY and SYGVKD. This CDR3 is CAKREREDNEQFF. DNA of the CDR3: TGTGCCAAGAGGGAGCGGGAGGACAATGAGCAGTTCTTC.

This clonotype was counted only a few times. The chain combines TRBV15 with TRBJ2-3; 12 bases fit TRBD2. Germline CDR1 reads LNHNV; CDR2 reads YYDKDF (reference sequence). The J segment lost 4 bases and the V segment lost 3 bases, leaving 5 bases of the junction unmatched. The CDR3 length is 16 residues. CDR3 loop: CATSSTSGRLADTQYF. Written as DNA, the CDR3 is TGTGCCACCAGCAGCACTAGCGGGAGGTTGGCAGATACGCAGTATTTT.

The chain joins TRBV7-3 to TRBJ2-3; no clear D gene. The V and J ends lost 1 base and 5 bases respectively, with 10 bases between them. This CDR3 comprises 14 residues. The germline CDR1 and CDR2 sequences are SGHTA and FQGTGA. CDR3 region: CASSLITLGDTQYF. The CDR3 DNA is TGTGCCAGCAGCTTAATAACTTTGGGAGATACGCAGTATTTT. Looking up the rest from reference TRBV7-3 and TRBJ2-3 gives the full variable domain: GAGVSQTPSNKVTEKGKYVELRCDPISGHTALYWYRQSLGQGPEFLIYFQGTGAADDSGLPNDRFFAVRPEGSVSTLKIQRTERGDSAVYLCASSLITLGDTQYFGPGTRLTVL.

This clonotype was counted many times. The V gene is TRBV12-3 or TRBV12-4, the J gene TRBJ1-2; TRBD1 aligns across 8 bases. Trimming at V came to 6 bases and at J to 3 bases, leaving 6 bases not matched to a gene. The CDR3 consists of 14 residues. The CDR3 DNA reads TGTGCCAGCAGACCCGGGACAGGAGACTATGGCTACACCTTC. This sequence encodes CASRPGTGDYGYTF.

This clonotype was seen ten or more times. Its ends do not fully match the called genes, so a read error is possible. J is TRBJ1-1 and V is TRBV12-3 or TRBV12-4, with 8 bases fitting TRBD1. The CDR3 has 14 residues. CDR3 loop: CASSWTGMNTEAFF. CDR3 nucleotide sequence: TGTGCCAGCAGTTGGACAGGGATGAATACTGAAGCTTTCTTT.